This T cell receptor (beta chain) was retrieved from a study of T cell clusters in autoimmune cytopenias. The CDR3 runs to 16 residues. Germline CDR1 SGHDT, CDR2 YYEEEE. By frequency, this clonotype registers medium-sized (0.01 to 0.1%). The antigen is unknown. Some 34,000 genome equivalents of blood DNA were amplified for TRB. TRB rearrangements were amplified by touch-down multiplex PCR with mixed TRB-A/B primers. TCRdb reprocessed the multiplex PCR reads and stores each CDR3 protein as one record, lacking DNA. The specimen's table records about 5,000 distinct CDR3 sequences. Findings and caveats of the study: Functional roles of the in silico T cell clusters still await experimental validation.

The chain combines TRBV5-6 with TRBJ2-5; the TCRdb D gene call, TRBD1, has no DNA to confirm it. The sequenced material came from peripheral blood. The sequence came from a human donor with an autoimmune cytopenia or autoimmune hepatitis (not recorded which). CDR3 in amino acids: CASSLKKLGAVETQYF.